The 26 T cell receptor beta chains given below trace back to one sample, sequenced in a study of brain metastases from non-small cell lung cancer. Repertoires were generated with immunoSEQ multiplex PCR, while TCRdb's copy carries only in-frame clones and drops some. This sample has a few thousand clones, with around 85% found just once. The sequenced sample was primary lung tumor tissue. The receptor set was obtained from a donor at least 40 years old with non-small cell lung cancer.

This chain connects TRBV29-1 to TRBJ1-3; unclear D gene. Trimming cost V 6 bases and J 4 bases, with 7 bases left between them. CDR1 is SQVTM and CDR2 is ANQGSEA in the germline V gene. The CDR3 length is 11 residues. This CDR3 is CSVERGNTIYF. In DNA, the CDR3 is TGCAGCGTGGAAAGGGGAAACACCATATATTTT.

V gene TRBV19 combines with J gene TRBJ2-3; 8 nucleotides line up with TRBD1. CDR3 length: 15 amino acids. Unmatched junction bases numbered 3, after V lost 1 base and J lost 3 bases. Germline V gene data show CDR1 as LNHDA and CDR2 as SQIVND (reference sequence). The CDR3 sequence: CASSIVRGPTDTQYF. CDR3 coding DNA: TGTGCCAGTAGTATAGTCAGGGGGCCGACAGATACGCAGTATTTT.

With regard to this clone: The germline gene is not matched at one end of the junction; a read error may be the cause. V usage is TRBV19 and J usage is TRBJ1-3, with D maybe TRBD1 (5 bases). The germline V gene encodes CDR1 LNHDA and CDR2 SQIVND (reference sequence). CDR3 size: 15 residues. The CDR3 region is CASSYRTEPGNTIYF. For the CDR3, the DNA is TGTGCCAGTAGTTACAGGACCGAACCAGGAAACACTATATATTTT.

This sequence joins TRBV28 and TRBJ2-7; 10 nucleotides agree with TRBD2. The CDR3 totals 15 residues. The germline V gene has CDR1 MDHEN and CDR2 SYDVKM. With V trimmed by 2 bases and J by 8 bases, 9 bases remained unmatched. The CDR3 sequence: CASSLIAGGPLQQYF. In DNA, the CDR3 is TGTGCCAGCAGTTTAATAGCGGGAGGCCCTCTACAGCAGTACTTC.

About this clone: With a much larger clone just one base away, this may be a read error. Other nucleotide sequences in the sample specify the same CDR3. V is TRBV5-6 and J is TRBJ2-2; D ambiguous. Per germline, CDR1 SGHDT and CDR2 YYEEEE. The CDR3 runs to 13 residues. V was cut by 0 bases and J by 14 bases, with 14 bases left in between. CDR3 residues: CASSLVRAEELFF. CDR3 coding DNA: TGTGCCAGCAGCTTGGTCCGAGCCGAGGAACTGTTTTTT.

The chain carries TRBV5-1 and TRBJ2-5; the match to TRBD1 covers 7 bases. The germline V gene has CDR1 SGHRS and CDR2 YFSETQ. The CDR3 totals 14 residues. With V trimmed by 4 bases and J by 3 bases, 6 bases remained unmatched. The CDR3 DNA sequence: TGCGCCAGCAGCGAAGGGACAGTTAAAGAGACCCAGTACTTC. Protein: CASSEGTVKETQYF.

Only a few counts were recorded for this clone. This specimen includes other DNA sequences encoding the same CDR3. The chain is built from TRBV10-2 and TRBJ2-7, with 7 bases matching TRBD2. Looked up from germline, CDR1 is WSHSY and CDR2 is SAAADI. The V and J ends lost 0 bases and 3 bases, in that order; junction bases with no gene match: 5. The CDR3 is made up of 15 amino acids. The CDR3, as DNA: TGCGCCAGCAGTGAGTCGAGCGGGATGGGCTACGAGCAGTACTTC. It yields the protein CASSESSGMGYEQYF.

This clone was observed once. The chain uses TRBV6-1 and TRBJ1-4; no firm D call. CDR1 is MNHNS and CDR2 is SASEGT in the germline V gene. The CDR3 consists of 13 residues. Trimming took 3 bases from V and 5 from J, leaving 7 bases between them. CDR3 sequence reads: CASSENENEKLFF. In nucleotides, the CDR3 is TGTGCCAGCAGTGAGAACGAGAATGAAAAACTGTTTTTT.

The chain carries TRBV7-8 and TRBJ1-6, with a possible D match to TRBD1 (5 bases). Germline V lookup: CDR1 SGHVS, CDR2 FQNEAQ. Trimming stripped 8 bases from V and 3 bases from J, with 14 bases between. There are 15 residues in the CDR3. The CDR3 spells CASQYGTVYNSPLHF. The CDR3 DNA is TGTGCCAGCCAGTACGGGACGGTCTATAATTCACCCCTCCACTTT.

This clone was detected once. CDR3 DNA: TGTGCCATCGGAGGGACAGGGAGCGGCACTGAAGCTTTCTTT. This sequence encodes CAIGGTGSGTEAFF. The chain uses TRBV10-3 and TRBJ1-1; 9 positions agree with TRBD1. The germline CDR1 and CDR2 sequences are ENHRY and SYGVKD. The CDR3 length is 14 residues. V gave up 8 bases and J gave up 4 bases; unmatched junction bases: 8.

The rearrangement uses TRBV7-6 and TRBJ1-1; D not certain. Germline V gives CDR1 SGHVS, CDR2 FNYEAQ. This CDR3 is 13 amino acids long. Trimming shortened V by 5 bases and J by 0 bases, and 7 bases separated the two germline ends. CDR3 sequence reads: CASSADLNTEAFF. In nucleotides, the CDR3 is TGTGCCAGCAGCGCGGACTTGAACACTGAAGCTTTCTTT.

The CDR3 is CASSEVLNEKLFF. The CDR3 DNA reads TGTGCCAGCAGCGAGGTCTTAAATGAAAAACTGTTTTTT. The V call is TRBV5-6, the J call TRBJ1-4; D ambiguous. Trimming took off 4 bases at V and 5 bases at J, with 9 bases between the two ends. Per the germline V gene, CDR1 is SGHDT and CDR2 is YYEEEE. CDR3 length equals 13 residues.

The genes are TRBV6-5 and TRBJ2-2, with 8 nucleotides matching TRBD1. The junction had 10 bases not matched to a gene; V was cut back by 6 bases and J by 10 bases. Germline V gives CDR1 MNHEY, CDR2 SVGAGI. The CDR3 covers 14 residues. The DNA for the CDR3 is TGTGCCAGCAGCCGGACAGGGTTCAGCGCGGAGCTGTTTTTT. Translating gives CASSRTGFSAELFF.

V is TRBV6-5 and J is TRBJ2-7, with 9 bases aligning to TRBD1. J lost 5 bases, V lost 8 bases, and 7 bases had no gene match. CDR1 is MNHEY, CDR2 SVGAGI, per germline. The CDR3 loop spans 13 amino acids. The CDR3, as DNA: TGTGCCAGCGATCGGGACAGGGATGACGAGCAGTACTTC. Amino acid sequence: CASDRDRDDEQYF.

The J gene is TRBJ1-1, the V gene TRBV3-1 (or the pseudogene TRBV3-2), with 7 bases aligning to TRBD1. Unmatched junction bases numbered 2, after V lost 1 base and J lost 0 bases. The CDR3 is 15 residues long. Germline V CDR1 and CDR2: LGHDT, YNNKEL (reference sequence). CDR3 protein: CASSQAGTVNTEAFF. In nucleotides, the CDR3 is TGTGCCAGCAGCCAAGCCGGGACAGTGAACACTGAAGCTTTCTTT.

The chain employs TRBV28 and TRBJ2-1, with 10 bases matching TRBD1. Germline lookup yields CDR1 MDHEN and CDR2 SYDVKM. The CDR3 totals 16 residues. The V segment lost 5 bases and the J segment 7 bases; nucleotides outside the gene matches: 11. CDR3: CASSGTGTGVSNEQFF. Written as DNA, the CDR3 is TGTGCCAGCAGTGGCACCGGGACAGGGGTTTCGAATGAGCAGTTCTTC.

The chain has TRBV7-2 and TRBJ2-7; the match to TRBD2 covers 7 bases. Germline CDR1 SGHTA, CDR2 FQGNSA. The CDR3 is 13 amino acids. Germline trimming cut 3 bases from V and 5 bases from J; bases unmatched to any gene: 4. The CDR3, as DNA: TGTGCCAGCAGCTTCGGGAGGTATGACGAGCAGTACTTC. Protein product: CASSFGRYDEQYF.

This clone has only one observation. At one end, the junction sequence differs from germline, possibly due to a read error. The chain combines TRBV28 with TRBJ1-4; 8 bases match TRBD1. Looked up from germline, CDR1 is MDHEN and CDR2 is SYDVKM. The CDR3 has 17 residues. The CDR3 coding sequence is TGTGCCAGTAGTTCTCCCTCGGACAGGGTGGCTAATGAAAAACTGTTTTTT. Protein sequence: CASSSPSDRVANEKLFF.

This clone was recorded only once. This may come from a read error, since a much larger clone is one base off. The V call is TRBV5-6, the J call TRBJ2-5, with no clear D. The germline CDR1 and CDR2 sequences are SGHDT and YYEEEE. CDR3 size: 13 residues. The CDR3 is CTSSLVLEETQYF. The CDR3 DNA is TGTACCAGCAGCTTGGTACTGGAAGAGACCCAGTACTTC. Together with reference TRBV5-6 and TRBJ2-5, the CDR3 gives the full variable domain: DAGVTQSPTHLIKTRGQQVTLRCSPKSGHDTVSWYQQALGQGPQFIFQYYEEEERQRGNFPDRFSGHQFPNYSSELNVNALLLGDSALYLCTSSLVLEETQYFGPGTRLLVL.

V and J are TRBV5-1 and TRBJ2-2, with TRBD1 as a possible D gene (6 bases). V lost 1 base and J lost 0, with 10 bases in between. The germline V gene has CDR1 SGHRS and CDR2 YFSETQ. The CDR3 runs 16 residues. The CDR3 DNA reads as TGCGCCAGCAGCTTGTCGAGACAGGCGAACACCGGGGAGCTGTTTTTT. Protein: CASSLSRQANTGELFF.

This chain uses TRBV5-1 with TRBJ2-1, with a tentative D call TRBD2 (6 bases). The CDR3 sequence is 15 residues long. Germline V CDR1 and CDR2: SGHRS, YFSETQ. V was trimmed by 6 bases and J by 5 bases, leaving 18 bases between them. The CDR3 region is CASTAQPGAHNEQFF. CDR3 nucleotide sequence: TGCGCCAGCACCGCTCAACCGGGAGCCCACAATGAGCAGTTCTTC. The whole variable domain, filled in from reference TRBV5-1 and TRBJ2-1, reads KAGVTQTPRYLIKTRGQQVTLSCSPISGHRSVSWYQQTPGQGLQFLFEYFSETQRNKGNFPGRFSGRQFSNSRSEMNVSTLELGDSALYLCASTAQPGAHNEQFFGPGTRLTVL.

This clone was found a few times. Other nucleotide sequences from this sample produce the same CDR3. This sequence joins TRBV9 and TRBJ2-1; 8 bases line up with TRBD1. There are 15 residues in the CDR3. Germline V gives CDR1 SGDLS, CDR2 YYNGEE. V dropped 5 bases and J dropped 7; count of bases not matched to a gene: 11. The CDR3 bases are TGTGCCAGCAGGGAGGGGACAGGCGTTTTGAATGAGCAGTTCTTC. This gives the protein CASREGTGVLNEQFF.

The chain combines TRBV29-1 with TRBJ2-5; D perhaps matches TRBD2 (5 bases). V gave up 0 bases and J gave up 2 bases, with 10 bases separating them. The CDR3 is made up of 14 amino acids. Germline V gene data show CDR1 as SQVTM and CDR2 as ANQGSEA. CDR3 coding DNA: TGCAGCGTTGAAGAAATGAGGGTTCAAGAGACCCAGTACTTC. Amino acids: CSVEEMRVQETQYF.

The genes are TRBV5-1 and TRBJ1-1; 8 bases agree with TRBD1. CDR3 size: 15 residues. V lost 4 bases to trimming and J lost 1 base; unmatched junction nucleotides: 6. CDR1 and CDR2 (germline): SGHRS, YFSETQ. The CDR3 sequence is CASSLSGTGNTEAFF. CDR3 DNA: TGCGCCAGCAGCCTATCCGGGACAGGGAACACTGAAGCTTTCTTT.

A single count supports this clone. The chain combines TRBV10-3 with TRBJ1-2; D call uncertain. The CDR3 runs 11 residues. Germline V gives CDR1 ENHRY, CDR2 SYGVKD. V was trimmed by 7 bases and J by 7 bases, leaving 10 bases between them. DNA of the CDR3: TGTGCCATCAAGGGAGGTCCTGGCTACACCTTC. The encoded protein is CAIKGGPGYTF.

The chain employs TRBV5-1 and TRBJ1-2; the D gene is possibly TRBD1 (6 bases). Germline values: CDR1 SGHRS, CDR2 YFSETQ. The CDR3 is made up of 14 amino acids. Trimming removed 1 base from V and 7 bases from J, with 14 bases in between. This CDR3 is CASSLNVGDTGYTF. Written as DNA, the CDR3 is TGCGCCAGCAGCTTGAACGTGGGGGACACTGGCTACACCTTC.